The next 18 T cell receptor beta chains were all read from a single sample in a study of blood T cells in healthy people across ages (dated by TCRdb to 2013 to 2016). The library came from 5' RACE. The sequencing machine was an Illumina HiSeq 2500. A second PCR of about 6 to 12 cycles was performed with a sample-barcoded 5' primer and a J-beta primer mix. TCRdb reanalyzed the raw reads on its own, using fastp at Q25 for trimming and MiXCR for clone calling, and kept in-frame beta chains. Rows with a matching CDR3 protein are joined into one entry that keeps the most common DNA and genes. The table for this sample lists hundreds of thousands of distinct CDR3 sequences; around 36% of them were counted only once. Jointly, the top ten make up 10% to 15% of the sample. Sequencing used blood. These receptors were collected from a man between 18 and 29 years old in good health.

V and J are TRBV6-2 or TRBV6-3 and TRBJ2-1, with D perhaps being TRBD1 or TRBD2 (7 bases each). This CDR3 is built from 15 residues. Between the trimmed V and J ends, which lost 0 bases and 8 bases, there was a span of 14 bases. The germline V gene has CDR1 MNHEY and CDR2 SVGEGT. CDR3 coding DNA: TGTGCCAGCAGTTACTCGAAGGGGGCGGGGGATGAGCAGTTCTTC. As protein: CASSYSKGAGDEQFF.

V is TRBV6-5 and J is TRBJ1-1; the match to TRBD1 covers 7 bases. The CDR3 is 15 residues long. After removal of 6 bases from V and 5 bases from J, the junction contained 12 bases not matched to a gene. CDR1 and CDR2 (germline): MNHEY, SVGAGI. CDR3 nucleotides: TGTGCCAGCAGGAACCTGACAGGGTATGGGACTGAAGCTTTCTTT. It codes for CASRNLTGYGTEAFF.

The table lists this clonotype with a few counts. The genes are TRBV20-1 and TRBJ2-1; 10 bases match TRBD1. Germline V gene sequence: CDR1 DFQATT, CDR2 SNEGSKA (reference sequence). The CDR3 contains 18 residues. V lost 3 bases to trimming and J lost 5 bases; unmatched junction nucleotides: 16. The CDR3, as DNA: TGCAGTGCTAGCATGTCCCGGGACAGGGGACTTTCGCACAATGAGCAGTTCTTC. This encodes CSASMSRDRGLSHNEQFF.

The CDR3 DNA follows: TGTGCCAGCACCCCGGCAGGGAGGGATACGCAGTACTTC. Its translation is CASTPAGRDTQYF. The rearrangement joins TRBV5-4 to TRBJ2-4; 7 positions match TRBD2. With 6 bases clipped from V and 13 bases from J, the junction kept 13 bases outside the gene matches. CDR3 length: 13 residues. CDR1 is SGHNT, CDR2 YYREEE, per germline (reference sequence).

The V gene is TRBV7-2, the J gene TRBJ1-5; D ambiguous. V gave up 5 bases and J gave up 4 bases, with 9 bases separating them. The CDR3 has 13 residues. In germline, CDR1 is SGHTA, CDR2 FQGNSA. The CDR3 here is CASSPRWNQPQHF. CDR3 nucleotides: TGTGCCAGCAGCCCTCGGTGGAATCAGCCCCAGCATTTT.

In the case of this clonotype: With a much larger clone just one base away, this may be a read error. The chain recombines TRBV29-1 with TRBJ2-5; D tentatively reads TRBD1 or TRBD2 (6 bases each). The J call could be wrong; TRBJ2-1 is a better fit for the DNA end. Germline CDR1 is SQVTM and CDR2 is ANQGSEA. CDR3 length: 13 residues. CDR3 coding DNA: TGCAGCGTCGGCCCCGGGGGACAAGAGACCCAGTTCTTC. As protein: CSVGPGGQETQFF.

This chain links TRBV5-1 with TRBJ1-4; unclear D gene. CDR1 and CDR2 (germline): SGHRS, YFSETQ. V was shortened by 0 bases and J by 5 bases, with 14 bases between the two germline ends. The length of the CDR3 is 16 residues. The CDR3 bases are TGCGCCAGCAGCTTGGGCCGCACTGGCGGGAATGAAAAACTGTTTTTT. This encodes CASSLGRTGGNEKLFF.

A few counts support this clonotype. The chain recombines TRBV20-1 with TRBJ1-2; TRBD1 aligns across 7 bases. V lost 5 bases and J lost 4; bases outside the gene matches: 4. Germline assignment: CDR1 DFQATT and CDR2 SNEGSKA (reference sequence). This CDR3 has 12 amino acids. CDR3 DNA: TGCAGTGCTTTAGGGGGCGCCTATGGCTACACCTTC. Encoded protein: CSALGGAYGYTF.

In nucleotides, the CDR3 is TGTGCCAGCAGTTTATTTAGCGGGGGACTCACAGATACGCAGTATTTT. Translation gives CASSLFSGGLTDTQYF. The rearrangement links TRBV27 to TRBJ2-3; the match to TRBD2 covers 9 bases. Trimming took 1 base from V and 2 from J; bases not matched to a gene: 4. Germline CDR1 is MNHEY and CDR2 is SMNVEV (reference sequence). The CDR3 contains 16 residues.

This clonotype was detected many times. This chain links TRBV5-1 with TRBJ2-1, with 7 positions matching TRBD2. The CDR3 has 16 residues. V lost 5 bases and J lost 2; bases outside the gene matches: 10. Germline CDR1 SGHRS, CDR2 YFSETQ. The CDR3 sequence: CASRVMPGGTYNEQFF. As DNA, the CDR3 is TGCGCCAGCAGAGTAATGCCCGGGGGGACCTACAATGAGCAGTTCTTC. Combining the CDR3 with reference TRBV5-1 and TRBJ2-1 gives the whole variable domain KAGVTQTPRYLIKTRGQQVTLSCSPISGHRSVSWYQQTPGQGLQFLFEYFSETQRNKGNFPGRFSGRQFSNSRSEMNVSTLELGDSALYLCASRVMPGGTYNEQFFGPGTRLTVL.

J is TRBJ1-4 and V is TRBV30, with 7 bases aligning to TRBD1. There are 14 residues in the CDR3. V was pared by 5 bases and J by 5 bases, with 8 bases of the junction left unmatched. Per germline, CDR1 GTSNPN and CDR2 SVGIG (reference sequence). The CDR3 spells CAWGGGSLNEKLFF. CDR3 nucleotides: TGTGCCTGGGGAGGGGGCAGCCTGAATGAAAAACTGTTTTTT. The full variable domain, completed using reference TRBV30 and TRBJ1-4, is SQTIHQWPATLVQPVGSPLSLECTVEGTSNPNLYWYRQAAGRGLQLLFYSVGIGQISSEVPQNLSASRPQDRQFILSSKKLLLSDSGFYLCAWGGGSLNEKLFFGSGTQLSVL.

The chain joins TRBV9 to TRBJ2-7, with D unresolved. CDR1 SGDLS and CDR2 YYNGEE come from the germline V gene. Trimming left V 1 base short and J 7 bases short, with 21 bases between. This CDR3 is 16 amino acids long. CDR3 amino acids: CASSVWPSRLNNEQYF. DNA for the CDR3: TGTGCCAGCAGCGTATGGCCCTCTAGGTTAAATAATGAGCAGTACTTC.

This sequence joins TRBV4-3 and TRBJ1-2; D is possibly TRBD1 (6 bases). The germline CDR1 and CDR2 sequences are LGHNA and YSLEER. Trimming pared 2 bases from V and 2 bases from J, leaving 15 bases between. This CDR3 is built from 16 residues. CDR3 bases: TGCGCCAGCAGCCAAAATAACCCTACAGGGAACTATGGCTACACCTTC. Translation gives CASSQNNPTGNYGYTF.

The chain recombines TRBV20-1 with TRBJ2-3; TRBD1 might be the D (6 bases). This CDR3 spans 16 amino acids. The germline gives CDR1 DFQATT, CDR2 SNEGSKA (reference sequence). Trimming removed 3 bases from V and 2 bases from J, with 18 bases in between. CDR3 nucleotide sequence: TGCAGTGCTAGGGACCAGGGGTTATCACACACAGATACGCAGTATTTT. Protein product: CSARDQGLSHTDTQYF.

In the case of this clonotype: This clone may be a read error of a much larger clone one base away. The rearrangement uses TRBV5-1 and TRBJ1-2; TRBD1 matches 8 bases. Germline-derived CDR1 and CDR2 are SGHRS and YFSETQ. The CDR3 is 12 amino acids. CDR3 coding DNA: TGCGCCGGCAGCTTGGACAGGGATGGCTACACCTTC. Translating gives CAGSLDRDGYTF.

This clonotype was observed once. V is TRBV6-5 and J is TRBJ2-5; TRBD1 is a possible D gene (5 bases). Matching the DNA end better, TRBJ2-7 makes the J call doubtful. The CDR3 runs 13 residues. Per germline, CDR1 MNHEY and CDR2 SVGAGI. In DNA form, the CDR3 reads TGTGCCAGCAGTTACTCGAAGGGGTACGAGCAGTACTTC. The encoded protein is CASSYSKGYEQYF.

This clonotype was seen many times. CDR3 sequence: CSLSGLTQETQYF. Written as DNA, the CDR3 is TGCAGCCTGTCGGGACTGACCCAAGAGACCCAGTACTTC. The chain employs TRBV29-1 and TRBJ2-5; possibly TRBD2 for D (6 bases). Germline V gene lookup returns CDR1 SQVTM and CDR2 ANQGSEA. CDR3 length: 13 amino acids. Trimming removed 8 bases from V and 1 base from J, with 14 bases in between.

This clonotype was seen a few times. The CDR3 DNA reads as TGTGCCATCAGTGAGCCTCGAGCGAACACCGGGGAGCTGTTTTTT. As protein: CAISEPRANTGELFF. This chain connects TRBV10-3 to TRBJ2-2; D is unresolved. V lost 2 bases, J lost 0 bases, and 7 bases lay in between. Germline V lookup: CDR1 ENHRY, CDR2 SYGVKD. There are 15 residues in the CDR3.